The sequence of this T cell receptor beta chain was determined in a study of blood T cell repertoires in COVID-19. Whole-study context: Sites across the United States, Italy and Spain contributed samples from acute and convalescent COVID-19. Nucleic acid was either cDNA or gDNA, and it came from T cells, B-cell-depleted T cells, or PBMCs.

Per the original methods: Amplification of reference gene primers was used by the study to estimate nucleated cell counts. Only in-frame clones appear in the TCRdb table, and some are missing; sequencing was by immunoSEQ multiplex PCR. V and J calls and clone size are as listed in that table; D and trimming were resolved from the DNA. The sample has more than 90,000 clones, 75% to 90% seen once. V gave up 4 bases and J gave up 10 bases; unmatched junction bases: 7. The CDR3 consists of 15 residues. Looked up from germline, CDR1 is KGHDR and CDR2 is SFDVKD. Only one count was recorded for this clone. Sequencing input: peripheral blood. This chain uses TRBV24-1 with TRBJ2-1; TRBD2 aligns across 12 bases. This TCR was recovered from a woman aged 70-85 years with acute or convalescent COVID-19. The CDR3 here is CATSDRLAGVREQFF. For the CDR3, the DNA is TGTGCCACCAGTGACAGACTAGCGGGAGTGAGAGAGCAGTTCTTC.